This T cell receptor beta chain was sequenced for a study of T-cell reconstitution after alpha-beta-depleted transplantation in children. CDR3 length: 15 residues. Germline trimming cut 4 bases from V and 4 bases from J; bases unmatched to any gene: 7. Germline CDR1 is DFQATT and CDR2 is SNEGSKA (reference sequence). Study-wide results and caveats: Elevated TCRbeta diversity at day 60 was traced, in some patients, to surviving recipient T cells and thymic progenitors. By one year post-transplant, T-cell counts and diversity largely arose from T cells that were newly produced. Where alpha-beta T cells came from about two months after transplant was reportedly several hundred expanded graft clones.

A TCRbeta library incorporating unique molecular identifiers was prepared. MiXCR, applied by TCRdb to the PCR reads, yields one record per CDR3 protein. The repertoire includes 40,000 to 60,000 distinct CDR3 sequences, around 9% of them detected once, and approximately 25% sits in the top ten. This clonotype was recorded at least ten times. What it recognizes is unknown. Here the sequenced sample was PBMCs, mostly from graft donor cells, taken 60 days after TCRalphabeta/CD19-depleted stem cell transplant. The chain recombines TRBV20-1 with TRBJ2-3, with 11 bases aligning to TRBD2. This clonotype was obtained from a male patient aged 2 to 9 who had a stem cell transplant for chronic granulomatous disease, so the T cells may come from the graft donor. As DNA, the CDR3 is TGCAGTGCTACCTTAGCGGGAGGGCGAGCAGATACGCAGTATTTT. Protein sequence: CSATLAGGRADTQYF.